The present T cell receptor beta chain was sequenced within a study of control samples from healthy donors and cancer patients. To note about this clone: Other DNA variants within this sample encode the same CDR3.

There are 14 residues in the CDR3. Germline-derived CDR1 and CDR2 are KGHSH and LQKENI. Trimming cost V 1 base and J 2 bases, with 8 bases left between them. The method was immunoSEQ multiplex PCR; TCRdb's version includes in-frame clones alone and lacks a portion of them. The sample shows 150,000 to 200,000 clones, around 92% of them seen only once. This chain uses TRBV18 with TRBJ2-5; D gene ambiguous. The sample taken for sequencing was blood. The receptor comes from a woman aged 25 to 39 in good health. CDR3 region: CASSPRELQETQYF. In DNA form, the CDR3 reads TGTGCCAGCTCACCACGAGAACTACAAGAGACCCAGTACTTC. Using reference TRBV18 and TRBJ2-5 for the parts outside the CDR3, the full variable domain is NAGVMQNPRHLVRRRGQEARLRCSPMKGHSHVYWYRQLPEEGLKFMVYLQKENIIDESGMPKERFSAEFPKEGPSILRIQQVVRGDSAAYFCASSPRELQETQYFGPGTRLLVL.